This T cell receptor beta chain was sequenced during a study of CD8+ T cells in alopecia areata. This clone came up once. What it binds is not known. RNA extraction was followed by reverse transcription into cDNA, which acted as the sequencing template. The data were produced by immunoSEQ multiplex PCR, yet TCRdb's version contains in-frame clones alone and is incomplete. Here the sample spans some 100,000 clones, roughly 60% being singletons. Overall study findings and caveats: The study found TCR sharing across patients less clear than in mice, possibly for HLA reasons.

As to treatment: oral pan-JAK inhibitor, 5-10 mg twice daily. The CDR3 spans 15 residues. The V gene lost 1 base and the J gene lost 3 bases, with 13 bases spanning the gap. Germline loops: CDR1 SGDLS, CDR2 YYNGEE. The chain joins TRBV9 to TRBJ1-2; no clear D gene. The sequence was collected from a human donor with alopecia areata. The sequenced sample was CD8+ T cells sorted from blood, obtained between weeks 55 and 65, from a patient treated with tofacitinib. CDR3 protein: CASSVHGPSDYGYTF. The CDR3 region has the DNA TGTGCCAGCAGCGTACACGGGCCTTCCGACTATGGCTACACCTTC.